A single T cell receptor beta chain is shown here with its context. This clone was seen more than once but under ten times. The specificity of this receptor is unknown. The input lacks base qualities; no much larger clone sits a single base away. The library came from the immunoSEQ multiplex PCR assay. For the multiplex PCR, a mixture combining 60 forward primers for TCR Vbeta segments and 13 reverse primers for TCR Jbeta segments was used. A multiplex PCR assay on genomic DNA amplified the CDR3 region of rearranged TCR beta genes. The Illumina HiSeq System was used to sequence the amplified TCR beta libraries as 87-base-pair reads. The authors processed their data as follows. A later analysis counted tens of millions of unique TCR beta chains across the 650 to 800 repertoires, and approximately 11 million of these chains were shared by at least two donors. Raw reads were error-corrected and collapsed into unique sequences with a nearest-neighbor algorithm that merged closely related sequences to remove PCR and sequencing errors. V, D and J gene segments were assigned by aligning CDR3 sequences to IMGT reference sequences. For a sequence to be retained, at least a six-nucleotide match to both a V gene segment and a J gene segment was required. Rearrangements were called productive when the CDR3 lacked stop codons and stayed in frame with V and J; all others were non-productive. CDR3 was defined according to IMGT convention as the region running from the second conserved V-encoded cysteine to the conserved J-encoded phenylalanine. In an earlier analysis of 587 of the donors, sequences lacking an unambiguous match to a single V gene segment were excluded. In an earlier analysis of several hundred of the donors, V segments were called functional above 56.7% productive rearrangements and were called segregating when the between-donor standard deviation exceeded 5%. To diagnose cytomegalovirus status from the catalog of TCR beta chain sequences, a statistical classification framework was built. V and J gene assignment, in a later analysis, came from comparing TCR nucleotide sequences with IMGT/GENE-DB human TR gene sequences. A later analysis assigned CDR3 sequences and most-parsimonious VDJ recombination scenarios with the TCRdist pipeline. In a later analysis, each TCR beta chain was defined by its CDR3 amino acid sequence together with its V-gene family, and reads lacking a unique V-gene family were excluded. A later analysis removed over 500 highly shared, low-generation-probability nucleotide sequences to deal with suspected cross-contamination and a sequencing artifact. For each public chain, a later analysis derived a clonal expansion index from normalized ranks of inferred template counts within each repertoire. In a later analysis, generation probabilities were computed using a VDJ recombination model fitted to out-of-frame rearrangements, and the results were checked against IGoR. In a later analysis, hypergeometric tests were used to score TCR-TCR, TCR-HLA and TCR-CMV co-occurrence, with a repertoire-size bias correction applied to TCR pairs. To estimate false discovery rates, a later analysis permuted the HLA or CMV assignments 20 times. In a later analysis, co-occurring TCRs were grouped using DBSCAN, with TCRdist sequence similarity added in when clustering inside HLA-allele-positive subsets. Repertoires with fewer than 30,000 or more than 120,000 public chains, plus five repertoires with anomalous nucleotide sharing, were excluded from co-occurrence clustering. The table was pulled from immuneACCESS by TCRdb, which kept in-frame rearrangements only. Such tables lose some clones; where checked, under half of the loss comes from unresolved V genes, and the rest has no known cause. V and J calls and clone size are copied from that table; D and trimming were computed from the DNA. Here the sample has 150,000 to 200,000 clones; roughly 80% occur a single time. The leading ten clones occupy over 2% of the sample.

In total, more than 500 healthy bone marrow donors made up the cohort. At the time of sampling, every cohort member was nominally healthy, though immune exposures that went unrecorded were likely present. The donor was CMV seronegative and belonged to the group of around 400 seronegative cohort members. A peripheral blood sample was collected from each donor, and TCR beta sequencing was performed on peripheral blood mononuclear cells. The Qiagen DNeasy Blood Extraction Kit was used to extract genomic DNA from the blood cell samples. This record belongs to a study of cytomegalovirus exposure and HLA in healthy donors (dated by TCRdb to 2016 to 2017). Describing the broader study: An earlier analysis of 550 to 700 of the donors reported roughly 300 Gb of sequence data and some 120 million unique TCR beta sequences from roughly 180 million T cells. Because of strong linkage in the cohort, four or five DR-DQ haplotypes were treated as single units for association and clustering. All discovery cohort repertoires had been generated using a single sequencing platform. The study was designed to test whether signatures of past pathogen exposure could be identified by cataloging public T cell receptors. A later analysis re-analyzed previously published TCR beta repertoires from 500 to 700 donors and added high-resolution HLA genotyping to study TCR occurrence patterns. The number of donors typed differed by locus, with about 629-640 for A, B, C, DRB1 and DQB1, around 520 for DQA1, over 600 for DPA1, and some 470 for DPB1. To predict cytomegalovirus infection status, the study combined high-throughput TCR immunosequencing, statistical association of individual TCRs with disease status, and machine learning. Alongside the repertoire data, information on donor age, sex, ethnicity and CMV serostatus was compiled. Both class I and class II loci were covered by HLA typing, at four-digit resolution. Among the approximately 400 genotyped donors, around 79% belonged to the genetic ancestry cluster associated with self-reported Caucasian donors. The study used immunosequencing to profile the T cell repertoires of approximately 690 subjects and linked those repertoires to cytomegalovirus serostatus. Rather than using new phenotypic data, the later analysis identified candidate immune exposures from TCR beta sequences and from how often those sequences occurred across donors. Among roughly 400 genotyped donors of the cohort, an average of around 240,000 unique TCR beta nucleotide sequences was sequenced per donor, of which about 18% were non-productive. Genome-wide SNP genotypes for about 65% of the 666 donors were used in a later genetic analysis, which treated that subset as a discovery cohort. Roughly 300 gigabases of sequencing data and tens of millions of unique TCR sequences were included in an early release covering about 600 HLA-typed donors. An earlier analysis of roughly 600 of the donors used high-throughput TCR beta sequencing to judge whether each TCR beta V gene segment behaved as functional or pseudogenic. Along with the approximately 700-subject first cohort, a separate validation cohort of around 120 different subjects was used.

Counted from cysteine to phenylalanine, this CDR3 has 15 amino acids. The only DNA kept is the CDR3, 45 bases in frame from the first base. The V end gives up 6 bases and the J end 3 bases, leaving 11 bases in the junction not matched to a gene. The germline V gene yields SNHLY for CDR1 and FYNNEI for CDR2. Summary of the overall study and its limitations: The authors suggested that the approach could potentially be extended to other disease states and immunological phenotypes. According to a later analysis, most CMV-associated TCR beta chains appeared to be HLA-restricted, and the HLA associations seemed to be driven largely by CMV exposure. CMV serostatus was the only immune exposure information available for the cohort. Compared with equally common non-associated chains, HLA-associated TCR beta chains in a later analysis were more clonally expanded and had lower generation probabilities. In a later analysis, several top co-occurrence clusters were reported to appear linked to parvovirus B19, influenza, CMV and Epstein-Barr virus. The classifier was reported to diagnose cytomegalovirus status with high specificity and sensitivity in both the original cohort and the validation cohort. A further reported finding was that TCR beta sequences accurately predicted the HLA-A and HLA-B alleles for most subjects in the first cohort. The earlier analysis of nearly 600 of the donors excluded 15 to 20 rarely observed V segments, including chromosome 9 orphons, because counts were too low. Because HLA typing was missing for some donors at each locus, association tests included only the typed subset. In vitro tests confirmed that a few of the cytomegalovirus-associated TCR beta chains recognize cytomegalovirus antigens. Broadly in line with IMGT annotations, most TCR beta V segments showed up in productive rearrangements about 90% or about 30% of the time in an earlier analysis of 587 of the donors. Across donors, most TCR sequences were observed very rarely, whereas some public TCRs were present in many individuals. In a later genetic analysis, fewer N-insertions in productive TCRs were reported among donors in an Asian-associated ancestry cluster than the roughly 700-donor mean. Some IMGT-functional V segments, including TRBV6-2 and TRBV6-3, could not be distinguished by the 87-base-pair reads and were therefore excluded. Roughly uniform sequencing depth across donors was assumed in presence/absence analyses, although this assumption may not hold. A cluster of highly shared sequence variants was judged likely to represent a technical artifact of the sequencing pipeline. This cohort had only TCR beta chains sequenced, and the lack of alpha or paired-chain data limited which features could be detected. The study listed around 160 TCR beta chains as associated with cytomegalovirus. A later analysis associated 16,951 TCR beta sequences with specific HLA alleles at a false discovery rate of 0.05. An association between a missense DCLRE1C variant and V-gene and J-gene trimming of TCR beta chains was found in a later genetic analysis and replicated in an independent cohort. Assigning TCR associations to individual alleles was difficult when HLA alleles, especially DR and DQ, strongly co-occurred. Correlated functional status among segregating V segments might be attributable to linkage disequilibrium, but an unknown experimental factor could not be ruled out. A later analysis found that TCR association rates varied across HLA loci, with DRB1 alleles showing the most associated TCRs and HLA-C alleles the fewest.

The specimen sequenced was PBMCs. The sequence came from a female donor in good health and CMV-seronegative. The chain is assembled from TRBV2 and TRBJ2-7; 7 bases in between match TRBD1. The CDR3 protein sequence reads: CASRTRKQGSYEQYF. In nucleotide form, the sequence is TGTGCCAGCAGGACACGAAAACAGGGGAGCTACGAGCAGTACTTC.